This T cell receptor beta chain was obtained from a study of naive and memory T cell subsets (dated by TCRdb to 2017 to 2019). The study in broad terms: According to the figure summarizing the samples, there were some 10 blood donors, 7 tuberculin skin test biopsies and 3 saline control biopsies. As previously described, skin biopsies were taken from tuberculin skin test sites or from saline-injected control sites and processed for RNA extraction. Usually PCR2 was run as a SYBR Green qPCR and stopped at a set threshold, although low-input samples could use end-point PCR (roughly 6 cycles) instead.

Interpreted using the paper, the treatment or condition label stands for: skin biopsy from PPD injection site in Mantoux-positive individual. The study reported a robust and sensitive protocol to amplify, sequence and analyze TCRs, based on 3' ligation of a UMI-containing oligonucleotide to TCR cDNA. Tuberculin skin test biopsies came from sites injected with PPD in individuals with a positive Mantoux test. Before reverse transcription, total RNA that had not been cell sorted was treated with RQ1 DNase, with a target input of roughly 1 to 1000 ng. Skin biopsy and whole blood libraries were made to test pipeline robustness in samples where T cells form a minority population. Spanning cysteine to phenylalanine, the CDR3 consists of 16 amino acids. The DNA shown is the 48-base CDR3, in frame from base 1. The germline V gene (reference sequence) provides CDR1 SGHNT and CDR2 YYREEE. V gives up 6 bases and J gives up 0 bases, and the segment between their germline ends measures 13 bases.

Results the study describes overall, beyond this receptor: The paper did not give details on skin biopsy collection and RNA processing but referred to earlier studies for those details. The RNA-based method was acknowledged as potentially sensitive to TCR transcript changes with T cell activation and differentiation. Higher TCR numbers at tuberculin skin test sites were interpreted as T cell infiltration of a delayed type IV hypersensitivity reaction. TCR sequences were reportedly recovered from both types of skin biopsy, with far more TCRs being found at tuberculin skin test sites.

Libraries came from UMI-ligation and nested PCR. The ligated cDNA was amplified in four rounds of PCR with nested alpha and beta constant region primers together with the SP2 primer. For the blood and skin samples, TCR RNA was reverse transcribed with SuperScript IV using primers for the alpha and beta constant regions. T4 RNA ligase 1 was used to ligate an oligonucleotide containing the Illumina SP2 primer and a UMI to the 3' end of the cDNA. To prevent hairpin formation, the 12-nucleotide UMI was made up of two random hexamers with an eight-base spacer between them. TCR alpha and beta chain libraries were processed separately from the second PCR onward, with dual indexing for multiplexing. After pooling, the indexed libraries were analyzed by capillary electrophoresis and sequenced on either an Illumina MiSeq or NextSeq. To boost base diversity and improve cluster recognition, PhiX DNA at 5-7% was spiked into the libraries. The published analysis was carried out like this. Demultiplexor extracted UMIs from read 2, combined them with read 1 TCR sequence, and split reads by sample indices. Decombinator identified V and J genes and V-J junctions, assigning each TCR a five-part identifier including V and J deletions. Collapsinator used UMIs to correct sequencing errors and PCR amplification heterogeneity, yielding UMI-based abundance per TCR. Identifiers were converted to nucleotide sequence by CDR3Translator and translated to amino acids, and CDR3 regions were extracted on the basis of terminal motifs. Error-corrected counts of alpha and beta TCRs from blood and skin were compared after being normalized to the amount of input RNA. Clones were called with MiXCR by TCRdb after fastp trimmed the public reads at Q25, and only in-frame beta chains were retained. Rows merge per CDR3 protein into single entries with the most common DNA and genes. TCRdb, not the authors, supplied the V and J calls. In this sample the table shows about 37,000 distinct CDR3 sequences, 11% of which occur a single time. The ten biggest clones cover roughly 3.9% of the sample.

On this clonotype itself: The antigen it binds to is not known. No base quality values were provided; no much bigger clone lies one nucleotide off.

This sample comprised skin, obtained from a tuberculin skin test site. The rearranged chain carries TRBV5-4 and TRBJ2-6; confidence is insufficient to name the D gene. The sequence derives from an adult in good health. The CDR3 sequence is CASTLWVVSGANVLTF. In nucleotide form, the sequence is TGTGCCAGCACCCTTTGGGTCGTCTCTGGGGCCAACGTCCTGACTTTC.